One and the same sample provided the 30 T cell receptor beta chains below, sequenced in a study of beta chain features in type 1 diabetes. Expressed TCRB transcripts were sequenced because the entire RNA isolate underwent reverse transcription. TCRdb's copy holds only in-frame clones and misses some; the assay was immunoSEQ multiplex PCR. The sample lists about 9,200 clones, around three quarters occurring once. Source material: Tregs from blood. All receptors come from a woman aged 18 to 35 in good health.

The J gene is TRBJ1-2, the V gene TRBV6-1; TRBD1 matches 9 bases. The J segment lost 6 bases and the V segment lost 7 bases, leaving 6 bases of the junction unmatched. The CDR3 has 13 amino acids. CDR1 MNHNS and CDR2 SASEGT come from the germline V gene. CDR3: CASTQTGGHGYTF. CDR3 DNA: TGTGCCAGCACTCAAACAGGGGGCCATGGCTACACCTTC.

The chain employs TRBV7-8 and TRBJ2-4, with 11 bases that match TRBD2. The ends lost 5 bases at V and 3 bases at J; junction bases unmatched: 12. CDR1 SGHVS and CDR2 FQNEAQ come from the germline V gene. The CDR3 sequence is 18 residues long. For the CDR3, the DNA is TGTGCCAGCAGCGCGAGGGTAGCGGGAGGGCATGGCAAAAACATTCAGTACTTC. Translated: CASSARVAGGHGKNIQYF.

The chain carries TRBV28 and TRBJ2-1; TRBD1 aligns across 9 bases. This CDR3 has 15 amino acids. With V trimmed by 4 bases and J by 8 bases, 9 bases remained unmatched. From germline, CDR1 is MDHEN and CDR2 SYDVKM. CDR3 amino acids: CASSSDRGFLDEQFF. The CDR3 DNA sequence: TGTGCCAGCAGTTCCGACAGGGGGTTTTTAGATGAGCAGTTCTTC. The variable domain in full, with the rest retrieved from reference TRBV28 and TRBJ2-1, is DVKVTQSSRYLVKRTGEKVFLECVQDMDHENMFWYRQDPGLGLRLIYFSYDVKMKEKGDIPEGYSVSREKKERFSLILESASTNQTSMYLCASSSDRGFLDEQFFGPGTRLTVL.

CDR3: CASSEAWQTDTQYF. For the CDR3, the DNA is TGTGCCAGCAGTGAAGCGTGGCAGACAGATACGCAGTATTTT. The V gene is TRBV2, the J gene TRBJ2-3; D is unclear. The germline gives CDR1 SNHLY, CDR2 FYNNEI. The CDR3 consists of 14 residues. Trimming stripped 0 bases from V and 3 bases from J, with 7 bases between. Supplemented by reference TRBV2 and TRBJ2-3, the full variable domain reads EPEVTQTPSHQVTQMGQEVILRCVPISNHLYFYWYRQILGQKVEFLVSFYNNEISEKSEIFDDQFSVERPDGSNFTLKIRSTKLEDSAMYFCASSEAWQTDTQYFGPGTRLTVL.

The chain carries TRBV5-1 and TRBJ1-1; D perhaps matches TRBD1 (6 bases). The V end was cut by 4 bases, the J end by 3 bases, with 16 bases between. CDR1 and CDR2 (germline): SGHRS, YFSETQ. The CDR3 contains 15 residues. CDR3 region: CASSRGGGVDTEAFF. The CDR3 coding sequence is TGCGCCAGCAGCCGGGGGGGCGGAGTGGACACTGAAGCTTTCTTT.

J is TRBJ1-2 and V is TRBV11-2; D is undetermined. CDR3 length: 15 residues. CDR1 is SGHAT and CDR2 is FQNNGV in the germline V gene. V lost 1 base and J 4 bases, leaving 13 bases between the germline ends. The CDR3 is CASSLVGRVPYGYTF. Written as DNA, the CDR3 is TGTGCCAGCAGCTTAGTCGGTCGAGTTCCCTATGGCTACACCTTC.

The chain carries TRBV19 and TRBJ2-1; 7 nucleotides line up with TRBD2. From germline, CDR1 is LNHDA and CDR2 SQIVND (reference sequence). V shed 7 bases, J shed 1 base, and the junction held 13 bases outside the gene matches. The CDR3 sequence is 17 residues long. The CDR3 loop reads CASTVGGGVKSYNEQFF. The CDR3 nucleotides read TGTGCCAGTACCGTTGGGGGGGGAGTAAAGTCCTACAATGAGCAGTTCTTC.

The CDR3: CASSYYGRNYGYTF. Written as DNA, the CDR3 is TGTGCCAGCAGTTATTATGGGAGAAACTATGGCTACACCTTC. This chain links TRBV6-5 with TRBJ1-2; D is unclear. Germline V gene sequence: CDR1 MNHEY, CDR2 SVGAGI. With 3 bases removed from V and 2 bases from J, the gap between germline ends came to 10 bases. CDR3 size: 14 residues.

V is TRBV2 and J is TRBJ2-1, with TRBD2 matching over 7 bases. The CDR3 totals 15 residues. The V and J ends lost 4 bases and 5 bases, in that order; junction bases with no gene match: 8. Germline CDR1 SNHLY, CDR2 FYNNEI. The CDR3 is CASSAVGTNNNEQFF. CDR3 DNA sequence: TGTGCCAGCAGTGCCGTCGGGACTAACAACAATGAGCAGTTCTTC. The full variable domain, its missing parts supplied by reference TRBV2 and TRBJ2-1, is EPEVTQTPSHQVTQMGQEVILRCVPISNHLYFYWYRQILGQKVEFLVSFYNNEISEKSEIFDDQFSVERPDGSNFTLKIRSTKLEDSAMYFCASSAVGTNNNEQFFGPGTRLTVL.

V and J are TRBV30 and TRBJ1-1, with no clear D. Trimming took 7 bases from V and 5 from J, leaving 8 bases between them. There are 10 residues in the CDR3. In germline, CDR1 is GTSNPN, CDR2 SVGIG (reference sequence). CDR3 amino acids: CASRRTEAFF. The CDR3 DNA is TGTGCCTCTCGTCGGACTGAAGCTTTCTTT.

In its sample, this clone was seen a few times. The V call is TRBV5-4, the J call TRBJ2-3; 12 bases align to TRBD2. The CDR3 sequence is 19 residues long. Germline V CDR1 and CDR2: SGHNT, YYREEE (reference sequence). J was trimmed by 0 bases and V by 0 bases; bases with no gene match: 8. CDR3 nucleotide sequence: TGTGCCAGCAGCTTGGGGGTGCTAGCGGGAGGGCCTAGCACAGATACGCAGTATTTT. Encoded protein: CASSLGVLAGGPSTDTQYF.

The chain employs TRBV10-3 and TRBJ1-1; TRBD1 matches at 8 bases. CDR1 ENHRY and CDR2 SYGVKD come from the germline V gene. V shed 6 bases and J 8 bases; nucleotides not matched to a gene: 5. This CDR3 region has 12 residues. The CDR3 is CAISWTGLEAFF. The DNA of the CDR3 is TGTGCCATCAGCTGGACAGGGCTGGAAGCTTTCTTT.

The rearrangement uses TRBV27 and TRBJ1-6, with 9 bases identical to TRBD1. Germline V gene sequence: CDR1 MNHEY, CDR2 SMNVEV (reference sequence). The CDR3 sequence is 14 residues long. V shed 3 bases and J 10 bases; nucleotides not matched to a gene: 4. CDR3 sequence: CASSFYGQGSPLHF. The CDR3 DNA is TGTGCCAGCAGTTTTTACGGACAGGGGTCACCCCTCCACTTT.

The chain is built from TRBV14 and TRBJ2-7, with D possibly matching TRBD1 (6 bases). V lost 2 bases and J 6 bases, leaving 17 bases between the germline ends. This CDR3 has 15 amino acids. In germline, CDR1 is SGHDN, CDR2 FVKESK. The CDR3 here is CASSQTRGIGGEQYF. In DNA, the CDR3 is TGTGCCAGCAGCCAAACTAGGGGCATAGGGGGCGAGCAGTACTTC.

V usage is TRBV10-3 and J usage is TRBJ1-5; D is unclear. The CDR3 is 13 residues long. V lost 11 bases, J lost 3 bases, and 14 bases lay in between. Germline loops: CDR1 ENHRY, CDR2 SYGVKD. The CDR3 sequence: CAALHSPNQPQHF. For the CDR3, the DNA is TGTGCCGCCTTACATAGCCCCAATCAGCCCCAGCATTTT.

The chain carries TRBV6-5 and TRBJ1-2; D possibly corresponds to TRBD1 (5 bases). This CDR3 contains 14 residues. The V end lost 0 bases, the J end lost 6 bases, and 11 bases lay between the germline ends. Germline loops: CDR1 MNHEY, CDR2 SVGAGI. The CDR3, as DNA: TGTGCCAGCAGTTACTCGACAGTCAGAGATGGCTACACCTTC. Amino acids: CASSYSTVRDGYTF.

This clone came up once. This sequence joins TRBV7-2 and TRBJ1-5, with D perhaps TRBD1 (6 bases). Germline CDR1 SGHTA, CDR2 FQGNSA. This CDR3 contains 14 residues. V dropped 2 bases and J dropped 3 bases, with 8 bases sitting between them. This CDR3 reads CASSLRGNNQPQHF. As DNA, the CDR3 is TGTGCCAGCAGCTTAAGGGGGAACAATCAGCCCCAGCATTTT.

This chain links TRBV7-9 with TRBJ1-6; D is ambiguous. CDR1 and CDR2 from the germline V gene are SEHNR and FQNEAQ (reference sequence). V was clipped by 4 bases and J by 4 bases, with 11 bases between them. CDR3 length: 15 residues. The CDR3 DNA sequence: TGTGCCAGCAGCTCACGACTCGGATATAATTCACCCCTCCACTTT. Residues: CASSSRLGYNSPLHF.

The chain uses TRBV29-1 and TRBJ2-1; 13 bases line up with TRBD2. In germline, CDR1 is SQVTM, CDR2 ANQGSEA. Unmatched junction bases numbered 11, after V lost 7 bases and J lost 5 bases. This CDR3 comprises 16 residues. The CDR3, as DNA: TGCAGCGCCGGGTTACTAGCGGGAGGGCCTCACAATGAGCAGTTCTTC. Protein: CSAGLLAGGPHNEQFF.

The gene calls are TRBV5-6 and TRBJ2-6, with 9 bases that match TRBD1. Germline-derived CDR1 and CDR2 are SGHDT and YYEEEE. The CDR3 is made up of 16 amino acids. Unmatched junction bases numbered 5, after V lost 7 bases and J lost 0 bases. CDR3 amino acids: CASRTGVDSGANVLTF. The CDR3 region has the DNA TGTGCCAGCCGGACAGGGGTGGACTCTGGGGCCAACGTCCTGACTTTC.

The chain employs TRBV5-5 and TRBJ1-2; 7 bases map to TRBD1. The V and J ends lost 3 bases and 0 bases, in that order; junction bases with no gene match: 11. In germline, CDR1 is SGHKS, CDR2 YYEKEE (reference sequence). There are 17 residues in the CDR3. CDR3 nucleotide sequence: TGTGCCAGCAGCTGGACCGGAGGGACAGCCCCTAACTATGGCTACACCTTC. Encoded protein: CASSWTGGTAPNYGYTF.

The chain is built from TRBV23-1 and TRBJ2-1; D is possibly TRBD2 (6 bases). TRBV23-1 is placed among ORFs of uncertain function. CDR3 length: 16 residues. Trimming took off 7 bases at V and 6 bases at J, with 22 bases between the two ends. CDR3 coding DNA: TGCGCCAGCAAACCTTGGGACTTCTGGCCTCGCAATGAGCAGTTCTTC. Protein sequence: CASKPWDFWPRNEQFF.

The chain links TRBV5-1 to TRBJ2-3, with a tentative D call TRBD1 (5 bases). The CDR3 is 15 amino acids. Per germline, CDR1 SGHRS and CDR2 YFSETQ. V gave up 0 bases and J gave up 5 bases, with 13 bases separating them. The CDR3 spells CASSLGLTTGDTQYF. The DNA of the CDR3 is TGCGCCAGCAGCTTGGGCCTTACCACAGGAGATACGCAGTATTTT.

The chain employs TRBV7-9 and TRBJ1-1; TRBD1 might be the D (5 bases). Germline V gene data show CDR1 as SEHNR and CDR2 as FQNEAQ (reference sequence). Trimming cost V 2 bases and J 0 bases, with 10 bases left between them. This CDR3 is 15 amino acids long. The CDR3 region is CASSLRRGLNTEAFF. For the CDR3, the DNA is TGTGCCAGCAGCTTACGGCGGGGGTTGAACACTGAAGCTTTCTTT.

The V and J genes are TRBV5-4 and TRBJ2-1; 8 positions agree with TRBD1. In germline, CDR1 is SGHNT, CDR2 YYREEE (reference sequence). This CDR3 comprises 14 residues. V lost 6 bases, J lost 7 bases, and 9 bases stayed unmatched. The CDR3 here is CASKLDRAANEQFF. The CDR3 DNA is TGTGCCAGCAAACTGGACAGGGCGGCTAATGAGCAGTTCTTC.

This chain links TRBV4-1 with TRBJ2-7; 9 nucleotides line up with TRBD1. The CDR3 loop spans 14 amino acids. The junction had 3 bases not matched to a gene; V was cut back by 4 bases and J by 2 bases. Per the germline V gene, CDR1 is MGHRA and CDR2 is YSYEKL. Written as DNA, the CDR3 is TGCGCCAGCAGCCCGACAGGGGGTGCCTACGAGCAGTACTTC. It yields the protein CASSPTGGAYEQYF.

The J gene is TRBJ2-1, the V gene TRBV5-1, with a possible D match to TRBD2 (5 bases). The V gene's germline CDR1 is SGHRS and CDR2 YFSETQ. V was cut by 7 bases and J by 2 bases, with 13 bases left in between. CDR3 size: 14 residues. CDR3 region: CASQAGPAYNEQFF. The CDR3 nucleotides read TGCGCCAGCCAGGCGGGCCCCGCCTACAATGAGCAGTTCTTC.

V and J are TRBV11-2 and TRBJ2-3; 11 positions agree with TRBD2. V gave up 6 bases and J gave up 5 bases; unmatched junction bases: 10. This CDR3 is built from 16 residues. Germline V gene data show CDR1 as SGHAT and CDR2 as FQNNGV. CDR3 protein: CASRGTSGRLVDTQYF. The CDR3 DNA follows: TGTGCCAGCAGGGGAACTAGCGGGAGATTAGTAGATACGCAGTATTTT.

The chain couples TRBV5-6 to TRBJ2-7; no reliable D call. Germline V gene sequence: CDR1 SGHDT, CDR2 YYEEEE. Trimming left V 1 base short and J 0 bases short, with 8 bases between. The CDR3 consists of 14 residues. The CDR3 region is CASSLTFSSYEQYF. The CDR3 nucleotides read TGTGCCAGCAGCTTGACGTTTAGCTCCTACGAGCAGTACTTC. Drawing the rest from reference TRBV5-6 and TRBJ2-7, the complete variable domain is DAGVTQSPTHLIKTRGQQVTLRCSPKSGHDTVSWYQQALGQGPQFIFQYYEEEERQRGNFPDRFSGHQFPNYSSELNVNALLLGDSALYLCASSLTFSSYEQYFGPGTRLTVT.

The gene calls are TRBV30 and TRBJ1-1, with D unclear. CDR1 is GTSNPN and CDR2 is SVGIG in the germline V gene (reference sequence). Trimming took 5 bases from V and 4 from J, leaving 14 bases between them. This CDR3 is built from 13 residues. The DNA for the CDR3 is TGTGCCTGGGTGACGAGGGCGGGCACTGAAGCTTTCTTT. This codes for CAWVTRAGTEAFF.